This TCR beta chain was recorded in a study of blood T cell repertoires in COVID-19. The repertoire was sequenced with immunoSEQ multiplex PCR; TCRdb's copy has only in-frame clones and lacks some. The data contain 300,000 or so clones, over 85% of them seen just once; the ten biggest clones take up roughly 2.6%. The CDR3 sequence is 10 residues long. The J segment lost 11 bases and the V segment lost 8 bases, leaving 4 bases of the junction unmatched. Per germline, CDR1 MNHEY and CDR2 SVGAGI. Ages ranged from roughly 18 to 100 years, with residence in about 24 US areas. The sequence was collected from a man in his 60s who had recovered from COVID-19. What was sequenced was PBMCs or T cells enriched from blood (not recorded which). V is TRBV6-5 and J is TRBJ1-1, with 8 bases lining up with TRBD1. The CDR3 loop is CASYDRGAFF. CDR3 coding DNA: TGTGCCAGCTACGACAGGGGTGCTTTCTTT.